These T cell receptor beta chains were read from a single sample in a study of T-cell memory formation after mild COVID-19. In TCRdb, the 5' RACE reads were re-called with MiXCR into one record per CDR3 protein. The profile shows 400,000 or so distinct CDR3 sequences, 20% to 25% of them singletons. The sample taken for sequencing was PBMCs or a T cell subset sorted from them (not recorded which). The receptors come from an adult woman who had mild COVID-19 (a few samples of this study predate the infection). Cell type and time point are not known. CDR3s leave out the opening cysteine and the closing phenylalanine or tryptophan.

J,V,CDR3
TRBJ2-2,TRBV5-1,ASSWGTGETGELF
TRBJ1-4,TRBV7-6,ASSSRRTLQRANEKLF
TRBJ2-1,TRBV24-1,ATRDSGGSYNEQF
TRBJ2-3,TRBV20-1,SARLGNPDTQY
TRBJ2-3,TRBV20-1,SGQGLTITDTQY
TRBJ2-3,TRBV14,ASRRNLAGPMQY
TRBJ2-7,TRBV4-3,ASSQGISGGENSYEQY
TRBJ2-7,TRBV6-6,ASSGTGTATYEQY
TRBJ1-2,TRBV7-9,ASSLDYGSNYGYT
TRBJ2-5,TRBV4-1,ASSQVGLAGVETQY
TRBJ2-2,TRBV3-1,ASSQGSAGELF
TRBJ1-2,TRBV24-1,ATSDPTLGYT
TRBJ2-7,TRBV7-9,ASSSARQGSPYEQY
TRBJ1-2,TRBV5-1,ASSFAGPKGYT
TRBJ1-1,TRBV6-1,ASREPGPLSSEAF
TRBJ1-1,TRBV19,ASSTPGGTEAF
TRBJ2-6,TRBV12-3/TRBV12-4,ASSFGGSGANVLT
TRBJ2-3,TRBV20-1,SARVRQGASDTQY
TRBJ1-3,TRBV15,ATSTLQGRNTIY
TRBJ1-1,TRBV2,ASSEHGLGGAPTEAF
TRBJ1-5,TRBV18,ASSPTGGNQPQH
TRBJ2-1,TRBV4-3,ASSQDLRTSAYNEQF
TRBJ2-4,TRBV12-3/TRBV12-4,ASSAELAGGKNIQY
TRBJ2-7,TRBV11-2,ASSPVGLVHLYEQY
TRBJ2-5,TRBV2,ASTFANGASTQY
TRBJ2-2,TRBV7-9,ASSSFSTGELF
TRBJ2-7,TRBV19,ASSLGTYQSYEQY
TRBJ2-3,TRBV7-9,ASSPEFTSGATTDTQY
TRBJ2-7,TRBV11-3,ASSSATQGIDRGEQY
TRBJ2-1,TRBV6-1,ASIRRQGNEQF
TRBJ2-7,TRBV27,ASSPDRLYEQY